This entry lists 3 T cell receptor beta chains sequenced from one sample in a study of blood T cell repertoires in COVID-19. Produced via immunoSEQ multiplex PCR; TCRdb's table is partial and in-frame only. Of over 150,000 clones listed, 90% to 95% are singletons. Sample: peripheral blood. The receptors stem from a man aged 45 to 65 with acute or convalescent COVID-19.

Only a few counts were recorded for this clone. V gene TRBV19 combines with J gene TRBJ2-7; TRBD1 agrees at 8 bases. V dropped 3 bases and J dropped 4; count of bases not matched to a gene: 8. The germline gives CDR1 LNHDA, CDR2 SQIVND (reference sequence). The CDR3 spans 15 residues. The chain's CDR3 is CASSIRAGGYYEQYV. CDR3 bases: TGTGCCAGTAGTATCCGGGCAGGGGGCTATTACGAGCAGTACGTC.

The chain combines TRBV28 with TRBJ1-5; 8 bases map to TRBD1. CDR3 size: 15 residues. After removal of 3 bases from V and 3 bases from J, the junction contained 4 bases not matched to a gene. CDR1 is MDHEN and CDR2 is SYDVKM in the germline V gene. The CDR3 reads CASSFLQGANQPQHF. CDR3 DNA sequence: TGTGCCAGCAGTTTCCTGCAGGGGGCCAATCAGCCCCAGCATTTT.

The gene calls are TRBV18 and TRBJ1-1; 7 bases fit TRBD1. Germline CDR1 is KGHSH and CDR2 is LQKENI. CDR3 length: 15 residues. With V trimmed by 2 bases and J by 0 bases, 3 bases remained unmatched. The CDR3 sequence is CASSPRDRVNTEAFF. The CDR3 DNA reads TGTGCCAGCTCACCAAGAGACAGGGTGAACACTGAAGCTTTCTTT.